These 8 T cell receptor beta chains were sequenced from one sample in a study of T cells in Graves' hyperthyroidism and ophthalmopathy. Researchers took RNA transcripts and amplified the TCR beta CDR3 regions from them. Using the HTBI primer set, a first-round RT-PCR was run on the TCR CDR3. TCRdb ran MiXCR on the multiplex PCR reads and lists one entry per CDR3 protein. There are about 590,000 distinct CDR3 sequences in the sample; around 16% occur only once, and under 7.5% lies in the top ten. Sequences were obtained from blood. All receptors come from a woman aged 25 to 39 with Graves' hyperthyroidism.

The gene calls are TRBV10-3 and TRBJ1-1; weak D call: TRBD1 (6 bases). There are 15 residues in the CDR3. V gave up 7 bases and J gave up 0 bases, with 15 bases separating them. The germline V gene has CDR1 ENHRY and CDR2 SYGVKD. CDR3 protein: CAITGTTGMNTEAFF. Here the CDR3 DNA reads TGTGCCATCACCGGGACAACTGGCATGAACACTGAAGCTTTCTTT.

A word on this clonotype: No conserved phenylalanine or tryptophan is present at the end of the CDR3, so a read error is the likely explanation. The gene calls are TRBV10-3 and TRBJ1-1; no clear D gene. The V gene's germline CDR1 is ENHRY and CDR2 SYGVKD. The CDR3 covers 13 residues. CDR3 bases: TGTGCCAGCAGTGACAACCTGAACACTGAAGCTTTCTCT. The encoded protein is CASSDNLNTEAFS.

This clonotype was counted between two and nine times. The V and J genes are TRBV19 and TRBJ1-2; TRBD1 is a possible D gene (5 bases). The CDR3 covers 17 residues. The germline V and J ends were trimmed by 3 bases and 6 bases, with 23 bases remaining between them. CDR1 and CDR2 from the germline V gene are LNHDA and SQIVND (reference sequence). CDR3: CASSIGAASVNFNGYTF. The CDR3, as DNA: TGTGCCAGTAGTATTGGGGCGGCTTCCGTTAATTTTAATGGCTACACCTTC.

The gene calls are TRBV3-1 and TRBJ1-6; D may be TRBD1 (6 bases). Germline CDR1 and CDR2: LGHDT and YNNKEL (reference sequence). This CDR3 is built from 12 residues. The CDR3 protein is CATLGRGTPLHF. As DNA, the CDR3 is TGTGCTACCTTGGGCAGGGGAACACCCCTCCACTTT.

Ten or more counts support this clonotype. The chain employs TRBV28 and TRBJ2-5, with a weak D call TRBD2 (5 bases). Per germline, CDR1 MDHEN and CDR2 SYDVKM. The CDR3 is made up of 16 amino acids. The V end was cut by 3 bases, the J end by 4 bases, with 18 bases between. CDR3 DNA sequence: TGTGCCAGCAGTTTCACTGCGAGGGCCAGTCGAGAGACCCAGTACTTC. Translation gives CASSFTARASRETQYF.

On this clonotype itself: The junction and the germline gene differ at one end; a read error may be behind it. This rearrangement joins TRBV15 to TRBJ2-7, with 12 bases fitting TRBD1. The CDR3 extends over 17 amino acids. The germline CDR1 and CDR2 sequences are LNHNV and YYDKDF (reference sequence). The CDR3 here is CATNRGGTGGASGEQYF. The DNA for the CDR3 is TGTGCCACCAACAGAGGTGGGACAGGGGGCGCATCCGGCGAGCAGTACTTC.

This clonotype was found a few times. The genes are TRBV20-1 and TRBJ2-7, with 7 positions matching TRBD2. In germline, CDR1 is DFQATT, CDR2 SNEGSKA (reference sequence). This CDR3 spans 13 amino acids. Trimming cost V 1 base and J 7 bases; bases outside gene matches: 7. CDR3 sequence (DNA): TGCAGTGCTAGAGTCTCTGCGGGAGAAGAGCAGTACTTC. Protein sequence: CSARVSAGEEQYF.

The gene calls are TRBV7-2 and TRBJ2-7; D is perhaps TRBD2 (5 bases). CDR1 and CDR2 (germline): SGHTA, FQGNSA. The V and J ends lost 11 bases and 0 bases respectively, with 20 bases between them. The length of the CDR3 is 15 residues. The CDR3 protein is CAGNLGLGSSYEQYF. The DNA of the CDR3 is TGTGCCGGCAACTTAGGGCTAGGGAGCTCCTACGAGCAGTACTTC.